This TCR beta chain appears in the sequencing data of a study of blood T cell repertoires in COVID-19. The sample holds a few counts of this clone. From germline, CDR1 is LNHDA and CDR2 SQIVND (reference sequence). V dropped 4 bases and J dropped 1 base, with 20 bases sitting between them. The length of the CDR3 is 18 residues. As originally analysed: Nucleated cell counts were estimated from reference gene primer amplification. Produced via immunoSEQ multiplex PCR; TCRdb's table is partial and in-frame only. The V and J calls and clone size were taken over from that table, and D and trimming were inferred from the DNA. This sample has tens of thousands of clones, with about 91% found just once.

Sequencing input: peripheral blood. The source of this sequence is a man aged 60-69 years with acute or convalescent COVID-19. This chain links TRBV19 with TRBJ2-1, with D possibly TRBD1 on 6 matching bases. The CDR3 is CASSKPGDPYLSYNEQFF. Written as DNA, the CDR3 is TGTGCCAGTAGTAAGCCAGGGGACCCCTACCTTTCCTACAATGAGCAGTTCTTC.